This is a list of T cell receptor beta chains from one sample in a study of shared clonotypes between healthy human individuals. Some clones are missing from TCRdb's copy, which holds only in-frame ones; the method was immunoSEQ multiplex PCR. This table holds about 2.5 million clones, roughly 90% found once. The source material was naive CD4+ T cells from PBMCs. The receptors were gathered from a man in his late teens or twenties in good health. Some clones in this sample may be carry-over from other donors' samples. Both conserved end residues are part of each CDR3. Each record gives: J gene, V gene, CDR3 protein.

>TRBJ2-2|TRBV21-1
CASSSKWSAGGSGELFF
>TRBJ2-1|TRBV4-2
CASSQEWSAPREQFF
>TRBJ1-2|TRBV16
CASSRLGDYGYTF
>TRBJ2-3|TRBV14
CASSSSTDTQYF
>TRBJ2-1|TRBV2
CASSVASGIIEQFF
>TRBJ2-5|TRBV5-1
CASGFNGAGGQETQYF
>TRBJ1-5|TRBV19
CASTIGQGRNQPQHF
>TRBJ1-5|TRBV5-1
CASSQGHGQPQHF
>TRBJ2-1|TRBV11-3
CASSPGTSGGGSYNEQFF
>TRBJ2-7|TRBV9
CASSELRDTWGEQYF
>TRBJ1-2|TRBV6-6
CASSARLYGYTF
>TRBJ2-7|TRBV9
CASSAREGSYEQYF
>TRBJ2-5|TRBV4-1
CASSQGLDRETQYF
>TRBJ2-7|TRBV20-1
CSAPWVGEQYF
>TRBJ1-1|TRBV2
CASPPDRGPAFF
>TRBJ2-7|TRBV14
CASSQDLGAGNYEQYF
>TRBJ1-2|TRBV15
CATSRVLGGARNYGYTF
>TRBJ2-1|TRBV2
CASSVLETSYNEQFF
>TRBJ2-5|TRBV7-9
CASSSRPHGETQYF
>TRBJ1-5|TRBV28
CASSEGAVQPQHF
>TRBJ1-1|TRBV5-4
CASSAPGSLFATEAFF
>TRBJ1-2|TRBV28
CASSFRGLYGYTF
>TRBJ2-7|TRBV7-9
CASSLAGGAYEQYF